These T cell receptor beta chains were read from a single sample in a study of blood T cell repertoires in COVID-19. Libraries were prepared by immunoSEQ multiplex PCR; TCRdb keeps only in-frame clonotypes and omits some of them. The sample carries 55,000 or so clones, about nine tenths recorded once. Sequenced sample: peripheral blood. Receptors originate from a middle-aged man with COVID-19, enrolled during active disease. Both conserved end residues are part of each CDR3. A D gene is named only where the DNA matches it firmly. Clone size is stated in some rows and not others, as once, few, many or a class when expanded.

abundance: NA
d_gene: TRBD1
j_gene: TRBJ2-7
v_gene: TRBV25-1
CDR3nt: TGTGCCAGCAGTGATGCCCCGGGACAGGGCCACGAGCAGTACTTC
CDR3aa: CASSDAPGQGHEQYF

abundance: NA
d_gene: NA
j_gene: TRBJ2-3
v_gene: TRBV6-1
CDR3nt: TGTGCCAGCAGTGAAGCGAGCCCCGCAGATACGCAGTATTTT
CDR3aa: CASSEASPADTQYF

abundance: once
d_gene: NA
j_gene: TRBJ2-1
v_gene: TRBV28
CDR3nt: TGTGCCAGCAGTCCCGGGTTTAATGAGCAGTTCTTC
CDR3aa: CASSPGFNEQFF

abundance: NA
d_gene: NA
j_gene: TRBJ2-1
v_gene: TRBV9
CDR3nt: TGTGCCAGCAGCGCCACGGCGAGGGAGCAGTTCTTC
CDR3aa: CASSATAREQFF

abundance: NA
d_gene: NA
j_gene: TRBJ1-1
v_gene: TRBV11-3
CDR3nt: TGTGCCAGCAGCTCGAGGGGGTTTGACGACACTGAAGCTTTCTTT
CDR3aa: CASSSRGFDDTEAFF

abundance: NA
d_gene: NA
j_gene: TRBJ1-6
v_gene: TRBV28
CDR3nt: TGTGCCAGCAAGTCCCCTGAGGGTCCCAATAATTCACCCCTCCACTTT
CDR3aa: CASKSPEGPNNSPLHF

abundance: NA
d_gene: NA
j_gene: TRBJ1-1
v_gene: TRBV30
CDR3nt: TGTGCCTGGAGTAATACCCAGGGTTACACTGAAGCTTTCTTT
CDR3aa: CAWSNTQGYTEAFF

abundance: once
d_gene: TRBD2
j_gene: TRBJ2-3
v_gene: TRBV6-2/TRBV6-3
CDR3nt: TGTGCCAGCAGCTTTGATCCCCCGGGACTAGCGGGGAGTAATACGCAGTATTTT
CDR3aa: CASSFDPPGLAGSNTQYF

abundance: NA
d_gene: NA
j_gene: TRBJ1-3
v_gene: TRBV11-3
CDR3nt: TGTGCCAGCAGCTATACTCGGGCAGGGGCTGGAAACACCATATATTTT
CDR3aa: CASSYTRAGAGNTIYF

abundance: few
d_gene: NA
j_gene: TRBJ2-5
v_gene: TRBV12-5
CDR3nt: TGTGCTAGTGGTCTGGCGGAGACCCAGTACTTC
CDR3aa: CASGLAETQYF

abundance: NA
d_gene: NA
j_gene: TRBJ2-3
v_gene: TRBV18
CDR3nt: TGTGCCAGCTCAACTACCATGCTAACCATTAGCACAGATACGCAGTATTTT
CDR3aa: CASSTTMLTISTDTQYF

abundance: once
d_gene: TRBD2
j_gene: TRBJ2-3
v_gene: TRBV5-4
CDR3nt: TGTGCCAGCAGCTTAGCGGGGGGATTAGATACGCAGTATTTT
CDR3aa: CASSLAGGLDTQYF

abundance: NA
d_gene: TRBD1
j_gene: TRBJ2-1
v_gene: TRBV5-1
CDR3nt: TGCGCCAGCAGCATGACAGGGATCAATGAGCAGTTCTTC
CDR3aa: CASSMTGINEQFF

abundance: once
d_gene: TRBD1
j_gene: TRBJ2-1
v_gene: TRBV11-2
CDR3nt: TGTGCCAGCAGCTTTGGGACAGGGGGCCACAATGAGCAGTTCTTC
CDR3aa: CASSFGTGGHNEQFF

abundance: medium-sized
d_gene: NA
j_gene: TRBJ2-1
v_gene: TRBV7-9
CDR3nt: TGTGCCAGCAGCTTGAATAGGGGTCTTGACGATGAGCAGTTCTTC
CDR3aa: CASSLNRGLDDEQFF

abundance: NA
d_gene: NA
j_gene: TRBJ1-6
v_gene: TRBV4-1
CDR3nt: TGCGCCAGCAGCCAAGAGGGGGCGGGCTATAATTCACCCCTCCACTTT
CDR3aa: CASSQEGAGYNSPLHF

abundance: NA
d_gene: TRBD1
j_gene: TRBJ1-6
v_gene: TRBV28
CDR3nt: TGTGCCAGCAGTGCCGACAGGGAAGAGTATAATTCACCCCTCCACTTT
CDR3aa: CASSADREEYNSPLHF

abundance: NA
d_gene: TRBD2
j_gene: TRBJ2-2
v_gene: TRBV6-1
CDR3nt: TGTGCCAGCAGTGATGAGGGAGCGGGAGGGCCTTTCACCGGGGAGCTGTTTTTT
CDR3aa: CASSDEGAGGPFTGELFF

abundance: NA
d_gene: TRBD2
j_gene: TRBJ2-3
v_gene: TRBV2
CDR3nt: TGTGCCAGCAGTGAAGCTGGGGGTGCGGGGGGGGCAGATACGCAGTATTTT
CDR3aa: CASSEAGGAGGADTQYF

abundance: NA
d_gene: NA
j_gene: TRBJ1-3
v_gene: TRBV18
CDR3nt: TGTGCCAGCTCACCAAACTCCAGTGGAGCTGGAAACACCATATATTTT
CDR3aa: CASSPNSSGAGNTIYF

abundance: NA
d_gene: TRBD2
j_gene: TRBJ2-1
v_gene: TRBV28
CDR3nt: TGTGCCAGCAGTTTAGCGGGGGGCTATGAGCAGTTCTTC
CDR3aa: CASSLAGGYEQFF

abundance: NA
d_gene: TRBD1
j_gene: TRBJ1-1
v_gene: TRBV7-6
CDR3nt: TGTGCCAGCAGCCCAGGGACAGGGGACAACACTGAAGCTTTCTTT
CDR3aa: CASSPGTGDNTEAFF